This record looks at one T cell receptor (beta chain) sequence and its context. It lacks a known antigen. No base qualities exist here, and no much larger clone lies one base off it. Other DNA sequences from this sample encode an identical CDR3 as well. This entry belongs to a study of cytomegalovirus exposure and HLA in healthy donors (dated by TCRdb to about 2017). Background for the entire study: An earlier analysis of 587 of the donors reported approximately 270 Gb of sequence data and some 100 million unique TCR beta sequences from about 179 million T cells. In an earlier analysis of roughly 580 of the donors, high-throughput TCR beta sequencing was used to judge whether each TCR beta V gene segment behaved as functional or pseudogenic. Of the 300 to 500 genotyped donors, 81% were placed in the genetic ancestry cluster associated with self-reported Caucasian donors. Rather than drawing on any new phenotypic data, the later analysis identified candidate immune exposures from TCR beta sequences and the way those sequences occurred across donors. HLA typing included class I and class II loci at four-digit resolution. The study profiled the T cell repertoires of some 610 subjects by immunosequencing and related them to cytomegalovirus serostatus. In addition to the first cohort of 650 to 800 subjects, a separate validation cohort of around 110 different subjects was used. Alongside the repertoire data, information on donor age, sex, ethnicity and CMV serostatus was compiled. The study aimed to test whether cataloging public T cell receptors could reveal signatures of past pathogen exposure. All discovery cohort repertoires had been generated using a single sequencing platform. Four to six DR-DQ haplotypes were handled as single units for association and clustering, since linkage in the cohort was strong. Among approximately 370 genotyped donors of the cohort, an average of around 250,000 unique TCR beta nucleotide sequences was sequenced per donor, of which 15% to 20% were non-productive. Typing coverage varied by locus: roughly 620-640 donors for A, B, C, DRB1 and DQB1; under 550 for DQA1; 606 for DPA1; 450 to 480 for DPB1. An early release covering around 630 HLA-typed donors comprised 300 to 350 gigabases of sequencing data and some 79 million unique TCR sequences. In a later analysis, previously published TCR beta repertoires from some 640 donors were re-analyzed and high-resolution HLA genotyping was added so that TCR occurrence patterns could be studied. Genome-wide SNP genotypes for about 60% of the roughly 700 donors were used in a later genetic analysis, which treated that subset as a discovery cohort. To predict cytomegalovirus infection status, the study brought together high-throughput TCR immunosequencing, statistical association of individual TCRs with disease status, and machine learning.

CDR1 and CDR2, looked up from the germline V gene, are MNHEY and SVGAGI. Cut back by 2 bases and 2 bases, the V and J ends lie 7 bases apart. Taken from cysteine to phenylalanine, the CDR3 has 13 residues. Only CDR3 DNA remains: 39 bases, in frame from the first base. Library creation used the immunoSEQ multiplex PCR assay. For the multiplex PCR, a mixture combining 60 forward primers for TCR Vbeta segments and 13 reverse primers for TCR Jbeta segments was used. The CDR3 region of rearranged TCR beta genes was amplified from genomic DNA by a multiplex PCR assay. The amplified TCR beta libraries were sequenced on the Illumina HiSeq System as 87-base-pair reads. The study's own analysis went as follows. A later analysis counted approximately 76 million unique TCR beta chains across the 600 to 850 repertoires, and some 11 million of these chains were shared by at least two donors. Raw reads were error-corrected and collapsed into unique sequences by a nearest-neighbor algorithm in which closely related sequences were merged to remove PCR and sequencing errors. CDR3 sequences were aligned to IMGT reference sequences to assign V, D and J gene segments. Each retained sequence needed at least a six-nucleotide match to both a V gene segment and a J gene segment. A rearrangement was called productive if the CDR3 had no stop codons and remained in frame with V and J, and every other rearrangement was called non-productive. Following IMGT convention, CDR3 was defined as the stretch from the second conserved V-encoded cysteine to the conserved J-encoded phenylalanine. Sequences without an unambiguous match to a single V gene segment were excluded from the earlier analysis of about 600 of the donors. In an earlier analysis of 450 to 700 of the donors, V segments were called functional above 56.7% productive rearrangements and were called segregating when the between-donor standard deviation exceeded 5%. To diagnose cytomegalovirus status from the catalog of TCR beta chain sequences, a statistical classification framework was built. In a later analysis, TCR nucleotide sequences were compared against IMGT/GENE-DB human TR gene sequences so that V and J genes could be assigned. A later analysis assigned CDR3 sequences and most-parsimonious VDJ recombination scenarios with the TCRdist pipeline. In a later analysis, each TCR beta chain was defined by its CDR3 amino acid sequence together with its V-gene family, and reads lacking a unique V-gene family were excluded. A later analysis removed 550 to 700 highly shared, low-generation-probability nucleotide sequences to deal with suspected cross-contamination and a sequencing artifact. In a later analysis, a clonal expansion index for each public chain was calculated from normalized within-repertoire ranks of inferred template counts. In a later analysis, generation probabilities were computed using a VDJ recombination model fitted to out-of-frame rearrangements, and the results were checked against IGoR. A later analysis scored TCR-TCR, TCR-HLA and TCR-CMV co-occurrence with hypergeometric tests, applying a repertoire-size bias correction to TCR pairs. A later analysis estimated false discovery rates by permuting HLA or CMV assignments 20 times. In a later analysis, co-occurring TCRs were grouped using DBSCAN, and TCRdist sequence similarity was added for clustering within HLA-allele-positive subsets. Co-occurrence clustering excluded repertoires with fewer than 30,000 or more than 120,000 public chains, plus five with anomalous nucleotide sharing. As stored in TCRdb, this immuneACCESS dataset retains in-frame rearrangements with V and J assigned. A fraction of the clones does not appear; measured against another copy, unresolved V genes explain less than half of the discrepancy, and the remainder lacks a known reason. V and J calls and clone size are given by that table; D and trimming were obtained from the DNA. The sample table contains under 200,000 clones; only one count was recorded for roughly two thirds of them. The biggest ten clones account for approximately 2.8% of the sample.

What the work shows at the level of the full study, not this receptor alone: The presence/absence analyses assumed that sequencing depth was roughly uniform across donors, and that assumption may not be true. Most TCR sequences were observed very rarely across donors, whereas some public TCRs were present in many individuals. A later genetic analysis associated a missense DCLRE1C variant with V-gene and J-gene trimming of TCR beta chains, and an independent cohort replicated the association. Seventeen rarely observed V segments, including chromosome 9 orphons, were excluded from the earlier analysis of some 590 of the donors because counts were too low. A further reported finding was that TCR beta sequences accurately predicted the HLA-A and HLA-B alleles for most subjects in the first cohort. According to a later analysis, TCR association rates differed among HLA loci, with DRB1 alleles showing the most associated TCRs and HLA-C alleles showing the fewest. CMV serostatus was the only immune exposure information available for the cohort. Some IMGT-functional V segments, including TRBV6-2 and TRBV6-3, could not be told apart with the 87-base-pair reads, so those segments were excluded. The classifier was reported to diagnose cytomegalovirus status with high specificity and sensitivity in both the original cohort and the validation cohort. HLA typing was unavailable for some donors at each locus, so association tests used only the typed subset. In this cohort, only TCR beta chains were sequenced, and detectable features were limited by the absence of alpha or paired-chain data. Compared with equally common non-associated chains, HLA-associated TCR beta chains in a later analysis were more clonally expanded and had lower generation probabilities. It was suggested by the authors that the approach could potentially be generalized to other disease states and immunological phenotypes. A cluster of highly shared sequence variants was judged likely to represent a technical artifact of the sequencing pipeline. In vitro tests confirmed that a few of the cytomegalovirus-associated TCR beta chains recognize cytomegalovirus antigens. Compared with the approximately 670-donor mean, donors in an Asian-associated ancestry cluster had fewer N-insertions in productive TCRs, according to a later genetic analysis. Specific HLA alleles were associated with 18,000 or so TCR beta sequences at a false discovery rate of 0.05 in a later analysis. The study gave a list of roughly 150 TCR beta chains associated with cytomegalovirus. Linkage disequilibrium might explain the correlated functional status among segregating V segments, but an unknown experimental factor could not be ruled out. In an earlier analysis of 587 of the donors, most TCR beta V segments were observed in productive rearrangements about 87% or about 30% of the time, broadly matching IMGT annotations. A later analysis reported that several top co-occurrence clusters appeared linked to parvovirus B19, influenza, CMV and Epstein-Barr virus. Strong co-occurrence of HLA alleles, especially DR and DQ, made assigning TCR associations to individual alleles difficult. Most CMV-associated TCR beta chains appeared to be HLA-restricted in a later analysis, and the HLA associations seemed to be driven largely by CMV exposure.

The cohort was made up of 500 to 800 healthy bone marrow donors. At the time of sampling, every cohort member was nominally healthy, though immune exposures that went unrecorded were likely present. The donor was CMV seronegative and was included in the group of a few hundred seronegative cohort members. A peripheral blood sample was provided by each donor, and peripheral blood mononuclear cells were used for TCR beta sequencing. Genomic DNA extraction from the blood cell samples was performed with the Qiagen DNeasy Blood Extraction Kit. Sequences were obtained from PBMCs. The receptor was derived from a woman in her twenties or thirties in good health and CMV-seronegative. The V gene is TRBV6-5 and the J gene is TRBJ2-7; the D gene identity is not certain. The nucleotide sequence is given as TGTGCCAGCAGTTACGGCAGGACCTACGAGCAGTACTTC. This encodes CASSYGRTYEQYF.